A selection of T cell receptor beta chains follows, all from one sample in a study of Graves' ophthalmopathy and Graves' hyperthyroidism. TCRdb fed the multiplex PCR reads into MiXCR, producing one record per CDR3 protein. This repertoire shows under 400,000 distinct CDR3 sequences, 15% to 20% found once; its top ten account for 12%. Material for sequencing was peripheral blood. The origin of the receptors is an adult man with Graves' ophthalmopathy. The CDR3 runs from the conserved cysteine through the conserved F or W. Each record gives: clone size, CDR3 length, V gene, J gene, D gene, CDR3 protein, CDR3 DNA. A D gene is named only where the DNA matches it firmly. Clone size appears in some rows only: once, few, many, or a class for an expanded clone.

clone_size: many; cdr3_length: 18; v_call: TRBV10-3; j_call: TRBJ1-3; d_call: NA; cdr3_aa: CAISESHPLGLSGNTIYF; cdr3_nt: TGTGCCATCAGTGAGTCGCACCCTTTGGGTCTCTCTGGAAACACCATATATTTT
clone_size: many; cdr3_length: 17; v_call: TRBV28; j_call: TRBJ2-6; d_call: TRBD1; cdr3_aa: CASRKQGFESGANVLTF; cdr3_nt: TGTGCCAGCAGAAAACAGGGGTTTGAGTCAGGGGCCAACGTCCTGACTTTC
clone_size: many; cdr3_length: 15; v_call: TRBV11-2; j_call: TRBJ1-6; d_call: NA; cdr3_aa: CASSLGSDYNSPLHF; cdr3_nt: TGTGCCAGCAGCTTAGGGTCAGATTATAATTCACCCCTCCACTTT
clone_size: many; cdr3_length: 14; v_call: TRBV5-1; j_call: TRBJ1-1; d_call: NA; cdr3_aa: CASSLGVRAYEAFF; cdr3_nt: TGCGCCAGCAGCTTGGGAGTCAGGGCTTATGAAGCTTTCTTT
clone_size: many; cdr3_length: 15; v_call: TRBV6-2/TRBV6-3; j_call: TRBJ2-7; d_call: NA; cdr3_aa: CASSFPLLLDNEQYF; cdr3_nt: TGTGCCAGCAGTTTCCCCCTCCTGTTGGACAACGAGCAGTACTTC
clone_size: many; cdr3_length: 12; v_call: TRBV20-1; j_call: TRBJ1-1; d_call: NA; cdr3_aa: CSAPSLAAEAFF; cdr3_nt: TGCAGTGCTCCGAGCCTCGCCGCTGAAGCTTTCTTT
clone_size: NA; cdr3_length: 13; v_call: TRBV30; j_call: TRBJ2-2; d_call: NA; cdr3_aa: CAWSPRVPGELFF; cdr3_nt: TGTGCCTGGAGCCCTAGGGTTCCCGGGGAGCTGTTTTTT
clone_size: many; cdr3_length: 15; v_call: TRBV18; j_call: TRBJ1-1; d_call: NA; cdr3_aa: CASSPSGVKGTEAFF; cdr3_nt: TGTGCCAGCTCACCCTCCGGCGTCAAAGGCACTGAAGCTTTCTTT
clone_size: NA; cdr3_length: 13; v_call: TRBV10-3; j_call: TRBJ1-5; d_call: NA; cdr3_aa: CAISQEVNQPQHF; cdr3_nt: TGTGCCATCAGTCAAGAGGTGAATCAGCCCCAGCATTTT
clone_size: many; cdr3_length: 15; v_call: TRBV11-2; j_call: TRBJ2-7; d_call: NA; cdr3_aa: CASSLVQGINYEQYF; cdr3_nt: TGTGCCAGCAGCCTCGTGCAGGGAATCAACTACGAGCAGTACTTC
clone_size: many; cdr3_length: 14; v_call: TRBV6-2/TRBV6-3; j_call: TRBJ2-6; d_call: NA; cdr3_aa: CASSYTTGANVLTF; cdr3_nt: TGTGCCAGCAGTTACACAACTGGGGCCAACGTCCTGACTTTC
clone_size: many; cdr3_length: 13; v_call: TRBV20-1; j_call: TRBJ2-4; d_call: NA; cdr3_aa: CSARRGSKNIQYF; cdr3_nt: TGCAGTGCTAGGCGGGGCTCCAAAAACATTCAGTACTTC
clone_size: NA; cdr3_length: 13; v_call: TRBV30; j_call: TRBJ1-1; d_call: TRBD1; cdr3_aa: CAWRQGANTEAFF; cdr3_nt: TGTGCCTGGAGACAGGGGGCAAACACTGAAGCTTTCTTT
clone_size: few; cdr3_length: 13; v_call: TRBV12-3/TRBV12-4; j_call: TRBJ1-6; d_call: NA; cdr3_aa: CASSYGGAVPLHF; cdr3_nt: TGTGCCAGCAGTTATGGGGGAGCGGTACCCCTCCACTTT
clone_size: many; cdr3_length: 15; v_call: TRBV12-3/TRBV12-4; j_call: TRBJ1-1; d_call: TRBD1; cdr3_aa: CASSEQGNRWTEAFF; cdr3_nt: TGTGCCAGCAGTGAACAGGGGAATCGTTGGACTGAAGCTTTCTTT
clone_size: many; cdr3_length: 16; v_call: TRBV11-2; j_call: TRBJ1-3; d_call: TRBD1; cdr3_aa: CASSLGGQGTGNTIYF; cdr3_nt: TGTGCCAGCAGCTTAGGCGGACAGGGGACTGGAAACACCATATATTTT
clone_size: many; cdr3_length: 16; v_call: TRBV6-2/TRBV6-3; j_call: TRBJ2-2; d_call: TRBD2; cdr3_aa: CASSYLGGGNTGELFF; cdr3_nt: TGTGCCAGCAGTTACCTCGGCGGGGGAAATACCGGGGAGCTGTTTTTT
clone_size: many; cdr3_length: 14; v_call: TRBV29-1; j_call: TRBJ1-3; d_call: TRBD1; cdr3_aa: CSARTGASGNTIYF; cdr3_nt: TGCAGCGCACGGACAGGGGCTTCTGGAAACACCATATATTTT
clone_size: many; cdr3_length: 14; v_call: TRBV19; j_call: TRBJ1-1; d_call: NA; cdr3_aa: CASSIKSLRTEAFF; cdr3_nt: TGTGCCAGTAGTATTAAATCCCTACGGACTGAAGCTTTCTTT
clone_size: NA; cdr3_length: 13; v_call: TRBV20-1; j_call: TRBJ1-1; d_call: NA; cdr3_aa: CSVAVGWDTEASF; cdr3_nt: TGCAGTGTTGCAGTGGGATGGGACACTGAAGCTTCCTTT
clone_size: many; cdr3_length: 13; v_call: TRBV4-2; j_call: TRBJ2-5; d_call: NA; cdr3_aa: CASNINSVETQYF; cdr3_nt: TGTGCCAGCAACATAAATAGCGTTGAGACCCAGTACTTC
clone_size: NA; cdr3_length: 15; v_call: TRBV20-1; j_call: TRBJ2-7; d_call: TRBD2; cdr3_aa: CSASLWREGRYEQYF; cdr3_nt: TGCAGTGCTAGCCTCTGGCGGGAGGGCCGCTACGAGCAGTACTTC
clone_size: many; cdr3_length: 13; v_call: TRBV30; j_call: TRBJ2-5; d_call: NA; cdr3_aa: CAWIRQAQETQYF; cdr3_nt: TGTGCCTGGATTAGACAGGCACAAGAGACCCAGTACTTC
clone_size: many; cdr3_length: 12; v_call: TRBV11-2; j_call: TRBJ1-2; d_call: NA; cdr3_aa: CASSEGDYGYTF; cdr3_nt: TGTGCCAGCAGCGAGGGGGACTATGGCTACACCTTC
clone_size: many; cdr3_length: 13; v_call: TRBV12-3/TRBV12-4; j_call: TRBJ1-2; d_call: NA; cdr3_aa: CASSLLTVYGYTF; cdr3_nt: TGTGCCAGCAGTTTGCTGACAGTCTATGGCTACACCTTC
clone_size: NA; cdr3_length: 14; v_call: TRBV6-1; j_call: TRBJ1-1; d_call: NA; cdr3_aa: CASSKGGTGTEAFF; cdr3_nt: TGTGCCAGCAGTAAGGGGGGCACGGGCACTGAAGCTTTCTTT
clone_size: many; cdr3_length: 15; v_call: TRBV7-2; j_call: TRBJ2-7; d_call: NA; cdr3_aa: CASSLGGYSAYEQYF; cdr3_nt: TGTGCCAGCAGCTTAGGGGGTTACAGTGCCTACGAGCAGTACTTC
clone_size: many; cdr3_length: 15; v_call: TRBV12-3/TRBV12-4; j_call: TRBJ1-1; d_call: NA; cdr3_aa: CASSSPGTSNTEAFF; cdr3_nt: TGTGCCAGCAGTTCTCCCGGGACCTCGAACACTGAAGCTTTCTTT
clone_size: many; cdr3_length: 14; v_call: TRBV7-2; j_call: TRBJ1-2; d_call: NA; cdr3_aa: CASSPNKRDYGYTF; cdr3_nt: TGTGCCAGCAGCCCCAATAAAAGAGACTATGGCTACACCTTC
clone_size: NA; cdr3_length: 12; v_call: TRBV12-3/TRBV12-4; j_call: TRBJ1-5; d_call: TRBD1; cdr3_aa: CASINRGKAQHF; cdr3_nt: TGTGCCAGCATTAACAGGGGGAAAGCCCAGCATTTT
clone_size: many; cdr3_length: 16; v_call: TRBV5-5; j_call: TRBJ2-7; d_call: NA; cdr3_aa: CASSLAYTRSSYEQYF; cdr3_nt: TGTGCCAGCAGCTTGGCTTACACGCGGAGTAGCTACGAGCAGTACTTC
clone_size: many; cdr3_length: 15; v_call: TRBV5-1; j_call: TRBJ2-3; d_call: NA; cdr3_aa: CASSLSTGSTDTQYF; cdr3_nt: TGCGCCAGCAGCTTGTCGACGGGTTCCACAGATACGCAGTATTTT
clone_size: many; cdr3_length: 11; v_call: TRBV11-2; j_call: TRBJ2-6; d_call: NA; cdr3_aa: CASSGANVLTF; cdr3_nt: TGTGCCAGCAGTGGGGCCAACGTCCTGACTTTC
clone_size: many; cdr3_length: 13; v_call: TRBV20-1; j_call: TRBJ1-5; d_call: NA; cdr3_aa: CSARTDLNQPQHF; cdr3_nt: TGCAGTGCCCGGACAGACCTCAATCAGCCCCAGCATTTT
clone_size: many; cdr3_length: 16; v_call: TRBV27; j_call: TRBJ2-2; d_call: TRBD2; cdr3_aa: CASSLTSGEGTGELFF; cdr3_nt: TGTGCCAGCAGCCTTACTAGCGGGGAAGGCACCGGGGAGCTGTTTTTT
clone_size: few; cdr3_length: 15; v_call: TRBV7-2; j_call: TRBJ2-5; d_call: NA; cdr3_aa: CASSFRSLTQETQYF; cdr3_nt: TGTGCCAGCAGTTTTAGGAGTCTAACCCAGGAGACCCAGTACTTC
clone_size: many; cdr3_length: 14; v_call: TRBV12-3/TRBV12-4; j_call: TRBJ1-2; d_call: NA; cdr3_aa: CASSFLDRYYGYTF; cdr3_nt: TGTGCCAGCAGTTTTCTAGACAGATACTATGGCTACACCTTC
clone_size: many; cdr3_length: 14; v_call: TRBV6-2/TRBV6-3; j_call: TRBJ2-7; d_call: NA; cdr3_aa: CASSPRRVYYEQYF; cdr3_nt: TGTGCCAGCAGTCCTCGACGGGTATACTACGAGCAGTACTTC
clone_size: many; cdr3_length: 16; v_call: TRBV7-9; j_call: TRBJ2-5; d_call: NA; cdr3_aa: CASSSYDRTDQETQYF; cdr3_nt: TGTGCCAGCAGCTCCTACGACAGGACGGACCAAGAGACCCAGTACTTC
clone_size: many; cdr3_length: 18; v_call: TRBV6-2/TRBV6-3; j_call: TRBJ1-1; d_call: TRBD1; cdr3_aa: CASSYYPPGQLSNTEAFF; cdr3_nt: TGTGCCAGCAGTTACTACCCTCCGGGACAGCTCTCGAACACTGAAGCTTTCTTT
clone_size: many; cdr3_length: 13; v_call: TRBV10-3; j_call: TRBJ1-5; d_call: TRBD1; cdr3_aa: CAITTDRDQPQHF; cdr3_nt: TGTGCCATCACTACGGACAGGGACCAGCCCCAGCATTTT
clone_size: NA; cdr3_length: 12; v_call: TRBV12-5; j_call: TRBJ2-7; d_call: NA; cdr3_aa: CASGLGTGEQYF; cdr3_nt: TGTGCTAGTGGTTTGGGCACCGGCGAGCAGTACTTC
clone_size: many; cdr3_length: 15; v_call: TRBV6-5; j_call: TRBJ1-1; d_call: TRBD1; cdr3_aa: CASSRQGAANTEAFF; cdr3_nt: TGTGCCAGCAGTCGACAGGGGGCGGCTAACACTGAAGCTTTCTTT
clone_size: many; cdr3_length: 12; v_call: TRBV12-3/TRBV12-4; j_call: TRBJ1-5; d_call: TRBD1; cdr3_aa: CASSTGVGPQHF; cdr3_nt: TGTGCCAGCAGTACAGGGGTAGGGCCCCAGCATTTT
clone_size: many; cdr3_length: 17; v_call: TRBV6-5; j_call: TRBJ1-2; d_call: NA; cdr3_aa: CASSYSGAGASNYGYTF; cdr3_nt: TGTGCCAGCAGTTACTCTGGCGCAGGGGCATCGAACTATGGCTACACCTTC
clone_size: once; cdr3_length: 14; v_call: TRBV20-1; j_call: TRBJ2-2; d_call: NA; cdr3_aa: CSARGQGWTGELFF; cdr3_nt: TGCAGTGCCAGAGGGCAGGGTTGGACCGGGGAGCTGTTTTTT
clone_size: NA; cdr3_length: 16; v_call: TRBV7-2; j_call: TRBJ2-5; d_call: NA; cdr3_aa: CASSSLGQGVKETQYF; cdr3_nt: TGTGCCAGCAGCTCGTTGGGGCAGGGCGTTAAAGAGACACAGTACTTC
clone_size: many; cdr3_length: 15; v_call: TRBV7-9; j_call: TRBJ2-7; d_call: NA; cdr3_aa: CASSFTRVSPYEQYF; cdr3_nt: TGTGCCAGCAGCTTTACCCGGGTATCACCTTACGAGCAGTACTTC
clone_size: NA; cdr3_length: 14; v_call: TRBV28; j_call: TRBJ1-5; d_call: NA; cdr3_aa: CASRSALGDQPQHF; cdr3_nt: TGTGCCAGCAGATCCGCGTTAGGTGATCAGCCCCAGCATTTT
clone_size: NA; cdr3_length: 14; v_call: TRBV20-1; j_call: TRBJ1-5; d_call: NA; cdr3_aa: CSASLGRINQPQHF; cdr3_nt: TGCAGTGCTAGTTTGGGACGGATCAATCAGCCCCAGCATTTT
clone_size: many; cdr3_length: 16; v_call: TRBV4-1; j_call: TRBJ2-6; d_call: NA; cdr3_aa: CASSQEDSSGANVLTF; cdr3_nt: TGCGCCAGCAGCCAGGAGGACAGCTCTGGGGCCAACGTCCTGACTTTC
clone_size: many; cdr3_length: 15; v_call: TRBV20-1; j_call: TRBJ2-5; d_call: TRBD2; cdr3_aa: CSARIPGTKKETQYF; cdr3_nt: TGCAGTGCTAGAATCCCCGGGACTAAAAAAGAGACCCAGTACTTC
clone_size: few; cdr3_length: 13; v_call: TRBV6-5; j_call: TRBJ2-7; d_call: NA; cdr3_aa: CASSYSSLGEQYF; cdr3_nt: TGTGCCAGCAGTTACTCTTCACTGGGGGAGCAGTACTTC
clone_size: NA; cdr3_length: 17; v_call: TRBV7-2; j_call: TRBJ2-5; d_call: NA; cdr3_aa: CASSFASGTPIPGTQYF; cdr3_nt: TGTGCCAGCAGCTTCGCGAGTGGAACACCCATCCCGGGGACCCAGTACTTC
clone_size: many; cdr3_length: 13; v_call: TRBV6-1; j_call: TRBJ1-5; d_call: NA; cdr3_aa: CASSRTTLEPQHF; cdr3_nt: TGTGCCAGCAGCCGGACTACTCTTGAGCCCCAGCATTTT
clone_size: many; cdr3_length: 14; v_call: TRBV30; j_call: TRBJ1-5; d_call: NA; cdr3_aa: CAWSATYKDQPQHF; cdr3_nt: TGTGCCTGGAGTGCCACTTACAAAGATCAGCCCCAGCATTTT
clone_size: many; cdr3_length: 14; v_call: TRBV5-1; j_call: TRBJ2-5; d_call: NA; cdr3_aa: CASSFGTQQETQYF; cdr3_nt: TGCGCCAGCAGCTTCGGGACCCAGCAAGAGACCCAGTACTTC
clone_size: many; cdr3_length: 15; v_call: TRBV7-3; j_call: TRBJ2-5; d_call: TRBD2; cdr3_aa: CASSLTAGDKETQYF; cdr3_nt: TGTGCCAGCAGCTTAACAGCGGGGGACAAAGAGACCCAGTACTTC
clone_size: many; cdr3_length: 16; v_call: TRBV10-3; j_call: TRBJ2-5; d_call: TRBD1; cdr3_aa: CAISTTLDRRQETQYF; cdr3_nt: TGTGCCATCAGCACGACCTTGGACAGGAGACAAGAGACCCAGTACTTC
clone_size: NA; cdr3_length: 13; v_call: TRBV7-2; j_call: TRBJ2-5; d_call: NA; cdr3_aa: CASKFGGGETQYF; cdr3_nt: TGTGCCAGCAAATTCGGCGGCGGGGAGACCCAGTACTTC